The 25 T cell receptor beta chains below all came from one sample that was sequenced in a study of blood T cell repertoires in COVID-19. Libraries were prepared by immunoSEQ multiplex PCR; TCRdb keeps only in-frame clonotypes and omits some of them. In the table there are 100,000 or so clones, around 85% of which are singletons. What was sequenced was peripheral blood. The receptors here all came from a woman in her sixties or seventies with active or convalescent COVID-19.

The CDR3 loop is CASRPQGSPTTEAFF. In DNA, the CDR3 is TGTGCCAGCAGACCCCAGGGCTCCCCCACCACTGAAGCTTTCTTT. This chain links TRBV7-8 with TRBJ1-1; a weak D match, TRBD1 (5 bases). The CDR3 length is 15 residues. V lost 6 bases, J lost 4 bases, and 18 bases lay in between. The germline CDR1 and CDR2 sequences are SGHVS and FQNEAQ.

This clone has only one observation. The V call is TRBV11-3, the J call TRBJ2-5; tentative D call: TRBD1 (6 bases). V lost 5 bases to trimming and J lost 5 bases, with 15 bases between them. Germline V gene lookup returns CDR1 SGHNT and CDR2 YENEEA. The CDR3 runs 14 residues. The CDR3 DNA is TGTGCCAGCAGCCGAAATCAGGGGAAGGAGACCCAGTACTTC. It specifies CASSRNQGKETQYF.

V usage is TRBV13 and J usage is TRBJ2-3, with 9 positions matching TRBD1. Per germline, CDR1 PRHDT and CDR2 FYEKMQ (reference sequence). The trim removed 5 bases at V and 1 base at J, leaving 4 bases unmatched. The CDR3 totals 15 residues. The CDR3 sequence: CASSTRDRGTDTQYF. CDR3 nucleotide sequence: TGTGCCAGCAGCACCCGGGACAGGGGCACAGATACGCAGTATTTT.

This chain links TRBV6-5 with TRBJ2-5; 10 bases map to TRBD2. Germline CDR1 MNHEY, CDR2 SVGAGI. This CDR3 is built from 16 residues. After removal of 4 bases from V and 5 bases from J, the junction contained 10 bases not matched to a gene. CDR3 protein: CASSSLQRGGQETQYF. For the CDR3, the DNA is TGTGCCAGCAGTTCCCTACAGCGGGGGGGCCAGGAGACCCAGTACTTC.

The chain links TRBV11-2 to TRBJ2-1; 10 bases are shared with TRBD2. CDR1 is SGHAT and CDR2 is FQNNGV in the germline V gene. This CDR3 spans 15 amino acids. The junction had 5 bases not matched to a gene; V was cut back by 4 bases and J by 5 bases. The CDR3 loop reads CASSSSGSRNNEQFF. In DNA form, the CDR3 reads TGTGCCAGCAGCTCTAGCGGGAGCCGTAACAATGAGCAGTTCTTC.

The rearrangement joins TRBV10-3 to TRBJ2-7; TRBD1 agrees at 7 bases. This CDR3 has 16 amino acids. The J segment lost 4 bases and the V segment lost 0 bases, leaving 9 bases of the junction unmatched. CDR1 is ENHRY and CDR2 is SYGVKD in the germline V gene. CDR3: CAISESTGTEQYEQYF. CDR3 DNA sequence: TGTGCCATCAGTGAGTCGACTGGGACAGAACAATACGAGCAGTACTTC.

This chain joins TRBV30 and TRBJ1-3, with 7 bases matching TRBD1. CDR3 length equals 17 residues. Germline CDR1 and CDR2: GTSNPN and SVGIG (reference sequence). The junction had 10 bases not matched to a gene; V was cut back by 2 bases and J by 0 bases. CDR3 loop: CAWSTGAGGISGNTIYF. The CDR3 DNA reads as TGTGCCTGGAGTACAGGGGCGGGGGGGATCTCTGGAAACACCATATATTTT. Drawing the rest from reference TRBV30 and TRBJ1-3, the complete variable domain is SQTIHQWPATLVQPVGSPLSLECTVEGTSNPNLYWYRQAAGRGLQLLFYSVGIGQISSEVPQNLSASRPQDRQFILSSKKLLLSDSGFYLCAWSTGAGGISGNTIYFGEGSWLTVV.

The V gene is TRBV6-2 or TRBV6-3, the J gene TRBJ2-1, with a tentative D call TRBD1 (6 bases). This CDR3 is 13 amino acids long. V lost 5 bases to trimming and J lost 8 bases, with 13 bases between them. Germline CDR1 reads MNHEY; CDR2 reads SVGEGT. CDR3 residues: CASSRDKPDEQFF. Written as DNA, the CDR3 is TGTGCCAGCAGTCGGGACAAGCCCGATGAGCAGTTCTTC.

The J gene is TRBJ2-3, the V gene TRBV7-2; 10 nucleotides align to TRBD2. Germline CDR1 and CDR2: SGHTA and FQGNSA. V shed 0 bases and J 6 bases; nucleotides not matched to a gene: 15. The CDR3 has 19 amino acids. This CDR3 is CASSLAFRRAGGLSDTQYF. CDR3 bases: TGTGCCAGCAGCTTAGCGTTTCGGCGAGCGGGGGGGCTTTCGGATACGCAGTATTTT.

The genes are TRBV15 and TRBJ1-6; 8 positions match TRBD1. The CDR3 has 17 amino acids. CDR1 and CDR2 from the germline V gene are LNHNV and YYDKDF (reference sequence). Unmatched junction bases numbered 13, after V lost 6 bases and J lost 6 bases. The CDR3 region is CATRSRAGGPGNSPLHF. The CDR3 nucleotides are TGTGCCACCAGGAGCCGGGCAGGGGGCCCGGGTAATTCACCCCTCCACTTT. The full variable domain, completed using reference TRBV15 and TRBJ1-6, is DAMVIQNPRYQVTQFGKPVTLSCSQTLNHNVMYWYQQKSSQAPKLLFHYYDKDFNNEADTPDNFQSRRPNTSFCFLDIRSPGLGDTAMYLCATRSRAGGPGNSPLHFGNGTRLTVT.

This chain connects TRBV5-1 to TRBJ1-4; perhaps TRBD1 as D (6 bases). The CDR3 length is 15 residues. The germline gives CDR1 SGHRS, CDR2 YFSETQ. Trimming pared 3 bases from V and 5 bases from J, leaving 14 bases between. The CDR3 reads CASSSLGGANEKLFF. In DNA form, the CDR3 reads TGCGCCAGCAGCTCCCTTGGGGGGGCAAATGAAAAACTGTTTTTT.

The chain joins TRBV7-8 to TRBJ1-2; D is unresolved. Trimming removed 5 bases at V and 3 bases at J, with 13 bases between. This CDR3 has 14 residues. Germline CDR1 and CDR2: SGHVS and FQNEAQ. Here the CDR3 reads CASSRREDDYGYTF. CDR3 nucleotides: TGTGCCAGCAGCCGACGTGAGGATGACTATGGCTACACCTTC. Full variable domain (missing parts from reference TRBV7-8 and TRBJ1-2): GAGVSQSPRYKVAKRGQDVALRCDPISGHVSLFWYQQALGQGPEFLTYFQNEAQLDKSGLPSDRFFAERPEGSVSTLKIQRTQQEDSAVYLCASSRREDDYGYTFGSGTRLTVV.

V gene TRBV28 combines with J gene TRBJ1-2, with unresolved D. The germline gives CDR1 MDHEN, CDR2 SYDVKM. CDR3 size: 14 residues. Trimming removed 1 base from V and 2 bases from J, with 8 bases in between. The CDR3 DNA reads TGTGCCAGCAGTTTATCCGACATAAACTATGGCTACACCTTC. Its protein product is CASSLSDINYGYTF.

This chain links TRBV5-1 with TRBJ2-3; tentative D call: TRBD2 (6 bases). The CDR3 covers 15 residues. Deletions cut 0 bases from V and 0 bases from J, with 8 bases between. The V gene's germline CDR1 is SGHRS and CDR2 YFSETQ. The CDR3, as DNA: TGCGCCAGCAGCTTGGACCGGGGGAGCACAGATACGCAGTATTTT. This translates into CASSLDRGSTDTQYF.

This clone was picked up one time. The CDR3 sequence: CATSSLYNSPLHF. The CDR3 DNA reads as TGTGCCACCAGCAGTCTTTATAATTCACCCCTCCACTTT. J is TRBJ1-6 and V is TRBV15; no clear D. The V gene lost 3 bases and the J gene lost 4 bases, with 4 bases spanning the gap. The CDR3 covers 13 residues. In germline, CDR1 is LNHNV, CDR2 YYDKDF (reference sequence).

V usage is TRBV28 and J usage is TRBJ1-5; D call uncertain. The V end lost 5 bases, the J end lost 0 bases, and 5 bases lay between the germline ends. The germline V gene has CDR1 MDHEN and CDR2 SYDVKM. The CDR3 consists of 13 residues. The DNA for the CDR3 is TGTGCCAGCAGTCCGGGTAGCAATCAGCCCCAGCATTTT. Translation: CASSPGSNQPQHF.

The V and J genes are TRBV6-5 and TRBJ2-7; 7 bases line up with TRBD1. There are 15 residues in the CDR3. Losses at the gene ends were 2 bases for V and 2 bases for J; bases not matched to a gene: 6. Germline V gene sequence: CDR1 MNHEY, CDR2 SVGAGI. In nucleotides, the CDR3 is TGTGCCAGCAGTTACGGGACAGTCAACACCTACGAGCAGTACTTC. Translation: CASSYGTVNTYEQYF.

The rearrangement uses TRBV5-1 and TRBJ2-2; 7 bases map to TRBD1. After removal of 6 bases from V and 3 bases from J, the junction contained 14 bases not matched to a gene. The CDR3 is 17 amino acids. Germline assignment: CDR1 SGHRS and CDR2 YFSETQ. CDR3 loop: CASKGGLEGTDTGELFF. The CDR3 DNA is TGCGCCAGCAAAGGGGGCCTAGAAGGTACCGACACCGGGGAGCTGTTTTTT.

This rearrangement joins TRBV19 to TRBJ1-1; D uncertain. Trimming left V 3 bases short and J 1 base short, with 9 bases between. The germline V gene encodes CDR1 LNHDA and CDR2 SQIVND (reference sequence). The CDR3 has 14 amino acids. CDR3 protein: CASSMGDRNTEAFF. DNA for the CDR3: TGTGCCAGTAGTATGGGCGATAGGAACACTGAAGCTTTCTTT.

J is TRBJ2-1 and V is TRBV19; D call uncertain. CDR1 and CDR2 (germline): LNHDA, SQIVND (reference sequence). V gave up 4 bases and J gave up 0 bases, with 13 bases separating them. This CDR3 comprises 16 residues. CDR3 region: CASSRQAMRSYNEQFF. The DNA of the CDR3 is TGTGCCAGTAGTAGGCAGGCGATGCGCTCCTACAATGAGCAGTTCTTC. Variable domain in full (rest from reference TRBV19 and TRBJ2-1): DGGITQSPKYLFRKEGQNVTLSCEQNLNHDAMYWYRQDPGQGLRLIYYSQIVNDFQKGDIAEGYSVSREKKESFPLTVTSAQKNPTAFYLCASSRQAMRSYNEQFFGPGTRLTVL.

The chain combines TRBV13 with TRBJ2-7, with TRBD1 identical over 10 bases. The CDR3 length is 17 residues. Germline V gene data show CDR1 as PRHDT and CDR2 as FYEKMQ (reference sequence). The V gene end was trimmed by 1 base and the J gene end by 6 bases; junction bases not matched to a gene: 12. The CDR3 loop reads CASSLERGQGLGGEQYF. In nucleotides, the CDR3 is TGTGCCAGCAGCTTAGAACGGGGACAGGGGTTAGGTGGCGAGCAGTACTTC.

The chain has TRBV7-9 and TRBJ1-4, with 7 bases fitting TRBD1. Germline CDR1 reads SEHNR; CDR2 reads FQNEAQ (reference sequence). The CDR3 covers 15 residues. Trimming cost V 5 bases and J 5 bases; bases outside gene matches: 8. The CDR3 bases are TGTGCCAGCAGCCGGCGGGACAGCCGCAATGAAAAACTGTTTTTT. It codes for CASSRRDSRNEKLFF.

The V and J genes are TRBV20-1 and TRBJ2-1, with a possible D match to TRBD2 (6 bases). The CDR3 sequence is 10 residues long. Germline V gene lookup returns CDR1 DFQATT and CDR2 SNEGSKA (reference sequence). V was trimmed by 4 bases and J by 9 bases, leaving 7 bases between them. CDR3 region: CSATSVEQFF. The CDR3 DNA sequence: TGCAGTGCTACTAGCGTTGAGCAGTTCTTC.

The V call is TRBV9, the J call TRBJ2-3, with 15 nucleotides matching TRBD2. This CDR3 is built from 17 residues. The V and J ends lost 3 bases and 5 bases, in that order; junction bases with no gene match: 7. Germline CDR1 reads SGDLS; CDR2 reads YYNGEE. The CDR3: CASSAKGTSGRRDTQYF. The CDR3 DNA sequence: TGTGCCAGCAGCGCCAAAGGGACTAGCGGGAGGAGAGATACGCAGTATTTT.

The chain carries TRBV2 and TRBJ1-4; D uncertain. V was pared by 7 bases and J by 0 bases, with 9 bases between. This CDR3 region has 14 residues. Germline lookup yields CDR1 SNHLY and CDR2 FYNNEI. In DNA form, the CDR3 reads TGTGCCAGCACCTTAGCTGCAACTAATGAAAAACTGTTTTTT. Translated: CASTLAATNEKLFF.